These 9 T cell receptor beta chains came from one sample sequenced in a study of blood T cell repertoires in COVID-19. Only in-frame clones appear in the TCRdb table, and some are missing; sequencing was by immunoSEQ multiplex PCR. The profile shows almost 250,000 clones, more than 75% of them singletons. What was sequenced was peripheral blood. The receptor source for this set is a woman aged 55-69 years who had recovered from COVID-19.

The rearrangement uses TRBV9 and TRBJ2-1; 12 positions agree with TRBD2. Per germline, CDR1 SGDLS and CDR2 YYNGEE. J was trimmed by 4 bases and V by 6 bases; bases with no gene match: 5. CDR3 length equals 15 residues. The CDR3 region is CASTRLAGGYNEQFF. CDR3 sequence (DNA): TGTGCCAGCACCCGGCTAGCGGGGGGGTACAATGAGCAGTTCTTC.

The rearrangement joins TRBV19 to TRBJ1-5; 7 nucleotides align to TRBD1. Germline V gene data show CDR1 as LNHDA and CDR2 as SQIVND (reference sequence). CDR3 length: 14 residues. V shed 7 bases and J 9 bases; nucleotides not matched to a gene: 12. The CDR3 reads CASNQGGLGGPQHF. The CDR3, as DNA: TGTGCCAGTAATCAGGGGGGCCTAGGGGGGCCCCAGCATTTT.

The gene calls are TRBV6-4 and TRBJ2-1; tentatively, D is TRBD1 (6 bases). CDR3 length: 11 amino acids. CDR1 and CDR2 from the germline V gene are MRHNA and SNTAGT. V was trimmed by 4 bases and J by 9 bases, leaving 7 bases between them. CDR3 loop: CASSGGLEQFF. CDR3 DNA: TGTGCCAGCAGTGGGGGGCTTGAGCAGTTCTTC.

This sequence joins TRBV7-8 and TRBJ1-6; 7 bases match TRBD1. The CDR3 has 14 residues. CDR1 and CDR2 from the germline V gene are SGHVS and FQNEAQ. V shed 4 bases and J 6 bases; nucleotides not matched to a gene: 3. CDR3 residues: CASSWGQRNSPLHF. DNA for the CDR3: TGTGCCAGCAGCTGGGGACAGCGTAATTCACCCCTCCACTTT.

V is TRBV19 and J is TRBJ2-3; 11 bases agree with TRBD2. J was trimmed by 0 bases and V by 4 bases; bases with no gene match: 9. There are 18 residues in the CDR3. Germline CDR1 is LNHDA and CDR2 is SQIVND (reference sequence). The CDR3 reads CASSRLAGGSASTDTQYF. The CDR3 region has the DNA TGTGCCAGTAGTAGGCTAGCGGGGGGCTCGGCTAGCACAGATACGCAGTATTTT.

Of note for this clone: The same CDR3 can be traced to other DNA sequences in this sample. This rearrangement joins TRBV19 to TRBJ2-7; 8 bases align to TRBD1. Germline V gives CDR1 LNHDA, CDR2 SQIVND (reference sequence). After removal of 3 bases from V and 4 bases from J, the junction contained 5 bases not matched to a gene. The CDR3 contains 14 residues. The CDR3 is CASSIRQGSYEQYF. CDR3 nucleotides: TGTGCCAGTAGTATTCGACAGGGGAGTTACGAGCAGTACTTC.

A single count supports this clone. This chain joins TRBV28 and TRBJ2-2, with 8 bases fitting TRBD2. Germline-derived CDR1 and CDR2 are MDHEN and SYDVKM. This CDR3 comprises 14 residues. V dropped 11 bases and J dropped 2; count of bases not matched to a gene: 7. In nucleotides, the CDR3 is TGTGCCGCAGGGGCGGGGGGCAACACCGGGGAGCTGTTTTTT. It translates to CAAGAGGNTGELFF.

This chain joins TRBV18 and TRBJ2-1, with 14 positions matching TRBD2. Germline loops: CDR1 KGHSH, CDR2 LQKENI. With V trimmed by 6 bases and J by 6 bases, 4 bases remained unmatched. The CDR3 spans 15 residues. The chain's CDR3 is CASSRGLAGGNEQFF. CDR3 in DNA: TGTGCCAGCTCGCGCGGACTAGCGGGGGGCAATGAGCAGTTCTTC.

This chain joins TRBV28 and TRBJ1-2, with 7 bases lining up with TRBD1. Germline-derived CDR1 and CDR2 are MDHEN and SYDVKM. CDR3 length equals 15 residues. The J segment lost 3 bases and the V segment lost 5 bases, leaving 9 bases of the junction unmatched. The CDR3, as DNA: TGTGCCAGCAGTCCCCCCCACACAGGGGACTATGGCTACACCTTC. It is translated as CASSPPHTGDYGYTF.